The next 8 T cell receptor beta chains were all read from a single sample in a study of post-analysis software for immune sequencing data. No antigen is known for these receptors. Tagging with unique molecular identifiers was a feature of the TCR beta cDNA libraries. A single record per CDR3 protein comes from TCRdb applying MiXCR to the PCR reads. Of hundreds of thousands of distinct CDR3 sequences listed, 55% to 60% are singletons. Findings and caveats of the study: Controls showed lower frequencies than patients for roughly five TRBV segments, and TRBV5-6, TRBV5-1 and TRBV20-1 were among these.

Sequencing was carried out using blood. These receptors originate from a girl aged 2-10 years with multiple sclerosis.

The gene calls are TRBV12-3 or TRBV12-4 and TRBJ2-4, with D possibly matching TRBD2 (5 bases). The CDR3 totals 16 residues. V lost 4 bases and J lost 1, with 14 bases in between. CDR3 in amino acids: CASSSRGPLAKNIQYF. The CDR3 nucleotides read TGTGCCAGCAGTTCTCGGGGTCCTCTCGCCAAAAACATTCAGTACTTC.

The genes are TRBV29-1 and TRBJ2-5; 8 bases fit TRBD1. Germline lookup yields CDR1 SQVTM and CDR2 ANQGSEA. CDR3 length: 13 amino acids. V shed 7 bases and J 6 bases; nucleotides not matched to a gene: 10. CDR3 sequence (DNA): TGCAGCGCCCTCACCTGGACAGGGAAGACCCAGTACTTC. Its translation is CSALTWTGKTQYF.

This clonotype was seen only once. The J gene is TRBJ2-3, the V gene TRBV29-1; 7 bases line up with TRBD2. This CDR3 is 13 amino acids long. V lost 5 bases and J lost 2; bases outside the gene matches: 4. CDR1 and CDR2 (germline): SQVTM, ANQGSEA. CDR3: CSVWGGYTDTQYF. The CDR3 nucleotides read TGCAGCGTTTGGGGGGGGTACACAGATACGCAGTATTTT.

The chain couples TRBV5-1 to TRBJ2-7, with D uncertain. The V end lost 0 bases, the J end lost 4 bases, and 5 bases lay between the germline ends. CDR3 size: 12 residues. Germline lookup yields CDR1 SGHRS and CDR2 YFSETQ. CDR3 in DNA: TGCGCCAGCAGCTTGGAACAGTACGAGCAGTACTTC. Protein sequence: CASSLEQYEQYF. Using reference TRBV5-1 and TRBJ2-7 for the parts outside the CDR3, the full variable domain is KAGVTQTPRYLIKTRGQQVTLSCSPISGHRSVSWYQQTPGQGLQFLFEYFSETQRNKGNFPGRFSGRQFSNSRSEMNVSTLELGDSALYLCASSLEQYEQYFGPGTRLTVT.

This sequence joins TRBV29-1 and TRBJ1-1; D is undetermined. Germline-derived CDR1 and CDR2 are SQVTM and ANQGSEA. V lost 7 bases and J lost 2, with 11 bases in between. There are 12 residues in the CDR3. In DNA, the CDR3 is TGCAGCGCTGCCCCACAAAACACTGAAGCTTTCTTT. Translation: CSAAPQNTEAFF.

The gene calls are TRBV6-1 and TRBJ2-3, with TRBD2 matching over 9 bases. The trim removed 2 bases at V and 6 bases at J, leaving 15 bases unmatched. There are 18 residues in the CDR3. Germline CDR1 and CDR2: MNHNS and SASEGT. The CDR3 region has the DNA TGTGCCAGCAGTGAAACTCCGGCGGGAGGGATAAGTGGGGATACGCAGTATTTT. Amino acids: CASSETPAGGISGDTQYF.

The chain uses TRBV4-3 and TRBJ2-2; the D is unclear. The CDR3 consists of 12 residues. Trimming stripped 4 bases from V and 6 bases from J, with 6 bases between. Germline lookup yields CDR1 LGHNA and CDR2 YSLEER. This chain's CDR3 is CASSPESGELFF. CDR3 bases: TGCGCCAGCAGCCCGGAATCCGGGGAGCTGTTTTTT.

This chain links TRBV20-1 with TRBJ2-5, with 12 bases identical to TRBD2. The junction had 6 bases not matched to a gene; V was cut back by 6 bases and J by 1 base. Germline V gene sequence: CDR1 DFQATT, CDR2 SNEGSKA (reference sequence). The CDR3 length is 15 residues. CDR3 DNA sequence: TGCAGTGCACTAACTAGCGGGGGGCCCCAAGAGACCCAGTACTTC. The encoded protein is CSALTSGGPQETQYF.